This T cell receptor beta chain derives from a study of identical twins. The CDR3 covers 14 residues. CDR1 and CDR2 (germline): SEHNR, FQNEAQ (reference sequence). V shed 5 bases and J shed 4 bases, with 11 bases lying between them. TCRdb reanalysed the 5' RACE reads using MiXCR and keeps one entry per CDR3 protein. The sample lists 200,000 to 250,000 distinct CDR3 sequences; around 6.8% were seen once. This clonotype has at least ten counts. These data were also reused for a study on yellow fever vaccine responses in identical twins.

V and J are TRBV7-9 and TRBJ1-4, with D unclear. This receptor was taken from a woman aged 18-29 years in good health. Sample: memory (CD45RO+) T cells sorted from blood. Here the CDR3 reads CASSPAGSNEKLFF. CDR3 in DNA: TGTGCCAGCAGCCCCGCGGGGAGTAATGAAAAACTGTTTTTT.